The clone carrying this TCR beta chain was found once. This sample is drawn from a study of OX40 agonist ivuxolimab in advanced cancers. Study information: Mean age about 60 years, range roughly 20 to 85; roughly 80% male.

Trimming took 3 bases from V and 8 from J; bases not matched to a gene: 12. CDR1 LNHDA and CDR2 SQIVND come from the germline V gene (reference sequence). The CDR3 spans 17 residues. Clones were read by immunoSEQ multiplex PCR, and TCRdb kept only the in-frame ones, dropping some. The sample has almost 85,000 clones, 86% seen once. The sequencing here drew on CD4+ or CD8+ T cells sorted from blood, taken in a trial of the OX40 agonist ivuxolimab. This chain links TRBV19 with TRBJ2-1; the match to TRBD2 covers 11 bases. The clonotype was recovered from an adult with an advanced solid tumor such as melanoma, head and neck, liver or kidney cancer. The CDR3 coding sequence is TGTGCCAGTAGTATGTTACTAGCGGGAGTGGGAAGGGATGAGCAGTTCTTC. It codes for CASSMLLAGVGRDEQFF.